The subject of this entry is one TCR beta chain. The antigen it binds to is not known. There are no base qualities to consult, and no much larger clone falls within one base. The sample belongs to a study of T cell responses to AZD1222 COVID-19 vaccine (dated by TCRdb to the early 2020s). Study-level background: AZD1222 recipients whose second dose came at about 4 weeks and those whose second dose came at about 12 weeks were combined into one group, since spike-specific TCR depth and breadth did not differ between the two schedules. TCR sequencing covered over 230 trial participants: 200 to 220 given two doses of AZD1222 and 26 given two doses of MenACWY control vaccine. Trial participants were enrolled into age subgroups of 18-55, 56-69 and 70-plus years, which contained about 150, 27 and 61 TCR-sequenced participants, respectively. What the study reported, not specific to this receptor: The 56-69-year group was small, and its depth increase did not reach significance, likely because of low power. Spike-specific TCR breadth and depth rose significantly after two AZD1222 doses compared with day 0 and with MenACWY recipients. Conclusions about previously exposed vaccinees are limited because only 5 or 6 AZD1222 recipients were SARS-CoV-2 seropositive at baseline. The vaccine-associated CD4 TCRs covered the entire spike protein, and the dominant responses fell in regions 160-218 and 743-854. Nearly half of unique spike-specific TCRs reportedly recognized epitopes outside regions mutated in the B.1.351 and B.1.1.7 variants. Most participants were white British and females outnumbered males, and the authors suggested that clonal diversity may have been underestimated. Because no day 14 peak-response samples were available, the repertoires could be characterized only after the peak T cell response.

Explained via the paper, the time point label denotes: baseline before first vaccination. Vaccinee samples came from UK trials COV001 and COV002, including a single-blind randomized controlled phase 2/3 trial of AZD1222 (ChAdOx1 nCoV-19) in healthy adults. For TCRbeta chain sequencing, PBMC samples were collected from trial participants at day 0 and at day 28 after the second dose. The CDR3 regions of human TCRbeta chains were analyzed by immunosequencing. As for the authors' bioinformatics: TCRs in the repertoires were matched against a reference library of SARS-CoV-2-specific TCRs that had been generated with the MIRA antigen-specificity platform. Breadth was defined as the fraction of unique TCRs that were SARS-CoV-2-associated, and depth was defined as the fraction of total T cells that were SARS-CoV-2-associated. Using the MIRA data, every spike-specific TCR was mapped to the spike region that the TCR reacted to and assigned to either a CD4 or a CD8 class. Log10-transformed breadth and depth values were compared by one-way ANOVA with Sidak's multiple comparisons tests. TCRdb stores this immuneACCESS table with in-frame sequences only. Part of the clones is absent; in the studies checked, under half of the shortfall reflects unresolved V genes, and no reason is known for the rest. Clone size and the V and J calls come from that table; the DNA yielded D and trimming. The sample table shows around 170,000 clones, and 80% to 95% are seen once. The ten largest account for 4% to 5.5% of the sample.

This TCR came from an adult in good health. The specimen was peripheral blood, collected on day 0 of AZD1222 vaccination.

The CDR3: CASSLVGGTNEKLFF. In nucleotides, the sequence is TGTGCCAGCAGCTTAGTTGGCGGGACTAATGAAAAACTGTTTTTT. Recombination joined TRBV7-9 with TRBJ1-4, with no D gene named confidently. The CDR3 spans 15 residues, from the cysteine through the phenylalanine. Only the CDR3 part of the read is kept: 45 bases, read in frame from the first base. From the germline V gene (reference sequence), CDR1 is SEHNR and CDR2 is FQNEAQ. The trim is 1 base for V and 2 bases for J, with a gap of 8 bases between the germline ends.